Listed here is a single TCR beta chain. Antigen unknown. The data stem from a study of OX40 agonist ivuxolimab in advanced cancers. Study context: Dose-escalation patients had hepatocellular carcinoma, melanoma, renal cell or head and neck cancer. Three patients, one with hepatocellular carcinoma and two with cutaneous melanoma, achieved partial responses. Study outcomes and limitations: Partial responders dosed at 0.1-3.0 mg/kg displayed clonal expansion ranking among the lowest.

Sequencing used immunoSEQ multiplex PCR; TCRdb keeps in-frame clones, though not all of them. The table includes under 70,000 clones, roughly 90% detected once. The V gene lost 1 base and the J gene lost 4 bases, with 5 bases spanning the gap. Per the germline V gene, CDR1 is GTSNPN and CDR2 is SVGIG (reference sequence). This CDR3 is built from 12 residues. The rearrangement links TRBV30 to TRBJ1-5; D is uncertain. The sequence came from an adult with an advanced solid tumor such as melanoma, head and neck, liver or kidney cancer. The sequences come from CD4+ or CD8+ T cells sorted from blood, collected in a trial of the OX40 agonist ivuxolimab. The DNA for the CDR3 is TGTGCCTGGAGTGAAGAGAATCAGCCCCAGCATTTT. It specifies CAWSEENQPQHF.